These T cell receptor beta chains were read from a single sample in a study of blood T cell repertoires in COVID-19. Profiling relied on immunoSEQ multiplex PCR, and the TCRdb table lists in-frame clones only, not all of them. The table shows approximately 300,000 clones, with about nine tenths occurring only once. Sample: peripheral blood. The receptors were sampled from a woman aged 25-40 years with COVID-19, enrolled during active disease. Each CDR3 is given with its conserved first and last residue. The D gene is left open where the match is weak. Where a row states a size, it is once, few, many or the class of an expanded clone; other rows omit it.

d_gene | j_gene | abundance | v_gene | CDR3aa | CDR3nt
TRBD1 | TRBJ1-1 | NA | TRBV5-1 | CASRPGQNPMANTEAFF | TGCGCCAGCAGGCCGGGACAGAATCCAATGGCGAACACTGAAGCTTTCTTT
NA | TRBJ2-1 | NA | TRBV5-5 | CASSLDQGLMNEQFF | TGTGCCAGCAGCTTGGACCAGGGCTTAATGAATGAGCAGTTCTTC
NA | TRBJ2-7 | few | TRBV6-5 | CASSYSRAPYEQYF | TGTGCCAGCAGTTACTCCCGAGCCCCCTACGAGCAGTACTTC
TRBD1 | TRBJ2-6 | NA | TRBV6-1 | CASSEGTGGYSGANVLTF | TGTGCCAGCAGTGAAGGGACAGGCGGATACTCTGGGGCCAACGTCCTGACTTTC
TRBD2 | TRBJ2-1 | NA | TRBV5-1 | CASSLVLAGAPADEQFF | TGCGCCAGCAGCTTGGTTCTAGCGGGAGCCCCGGCGGATGAGCAGTTCTTC
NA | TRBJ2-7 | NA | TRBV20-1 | CSAISGYEQYF | TGCAGTGCCATTAGCGGTTACGAGCAGTACTTC
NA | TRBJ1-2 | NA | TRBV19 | CASSMRGNYGYTF | TGTGCCAGTAGCATGAGGGGGAACTATGGCTACACCTTC
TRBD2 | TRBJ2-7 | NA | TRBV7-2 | CASSFYSGGPYEQYF | TGTGCCAGCAGCTTTTACTCGGGAGGGCCGTACGAGCAGTACTTC
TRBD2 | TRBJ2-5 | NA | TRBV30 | CAWSSGRVQETQYF | TGTGCCTGGAGTAGCGGGAGAGTCCAAGAGACCCAGTACTTC
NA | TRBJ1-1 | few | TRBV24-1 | CATSDLPAGRDTEAFF | TGTGCCACCAGTGATTTGCCGGCAGGGAGGGACACTGAAGCTTTCTTT
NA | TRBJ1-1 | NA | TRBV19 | CASSTDRNTEAFF | TGTGCCAGTAGTACGGACAGGAACACTGAAGCTTTCTTT
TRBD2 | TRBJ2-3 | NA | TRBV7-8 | CASSLALAGVGPQYF | TGTGCCAGCAGCTTAGCACTAGCGGGAGTGGGTCCGCAGTATTTT
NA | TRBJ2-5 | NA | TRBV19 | CASRHRGGQETQYF | TGTGCCAGTAGGCACAGGGGAGGTCAGGAGACCCAGTACTTC
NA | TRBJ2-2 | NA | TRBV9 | CASSAYTGELFF | TGTGCCAGCAGCGCGTACACCGGGGAGCTGTTTTTT
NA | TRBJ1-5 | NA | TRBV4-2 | CASSQSRSQPQHF | TGTGCCAGCAGCCAAAGTAGGAGTCAGCCCCAGCATTTT
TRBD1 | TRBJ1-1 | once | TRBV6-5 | CASSYSNRGTEAFF | TGTGCCAGCAGTTACTCGAACAGGGGCACTGAAGCTTTCTTT
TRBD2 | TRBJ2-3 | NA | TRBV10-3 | CAIRPGLASTDTQYF | TGTGCCATCAGGCCCGGACTAGCGAGCACAGATACGCAGTATTTT
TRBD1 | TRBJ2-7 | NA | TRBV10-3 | CAISTGAEQYF | TGTGCCATCAGTACAGGGGCCGAGCAGTACTTC
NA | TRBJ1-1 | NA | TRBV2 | CASSEGGSMGAEAFF | TGTGCCAGCAGTGAAGGAGGGAGCATGGGCGCTGAAGCTTTCTTT
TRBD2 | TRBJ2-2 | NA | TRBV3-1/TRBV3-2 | CASNRASGSITGELFF | TGTGCCAGCAATAGGGCTAGCGGGAGTATCACCGGGGAGCTGTTTTTT
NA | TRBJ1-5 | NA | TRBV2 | CASNQGFEEQGQPQHF | TGTGCCAGCAATCAGGGGTTCGAGGAGCAGGGTCAGCCCCAGCATTTT
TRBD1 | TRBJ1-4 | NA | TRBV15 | CATMATGGMGEKLFF | TGTGCCACCATGGCAACAGGGGGAATGGGAGAAAAACTGTTTTTT
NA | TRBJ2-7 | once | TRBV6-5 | CASSPGPDRPRQYF | TGTGCCAGCAGTCCCGGCCCAGACAGGCCTCGCCAGTACTTC
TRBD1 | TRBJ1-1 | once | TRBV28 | CASTDWTGRQPEAFF | TGTGCCAGCACGGACTGGACAGGGCGACAACCTGAAGCTTTCTTT
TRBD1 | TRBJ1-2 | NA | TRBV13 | CASSTQGAYGYTF | TGTGCCAGCAGCACACAGGGGGCTTATGGCTACACCTTC
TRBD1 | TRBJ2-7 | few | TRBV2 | CASRDRAVSEQYF | TGTGCCAGCCGGGACAGGGCTGTTAGCGAGCAGTACTTC
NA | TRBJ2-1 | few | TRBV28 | CASSFGGNTDEQFF | TGTGCCAGCAGTTTTGGGGGGAATACGGATGAGCAGTTCTTC
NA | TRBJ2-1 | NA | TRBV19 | CASSFLTGANEQFF | TGTGCCAGTAGTTTCCTGACTGGGGCCAATGAGCAGTTCTTC
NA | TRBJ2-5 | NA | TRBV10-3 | CAISAEGLAQYF | TGTGCCATCAGTGCGGAGGGACTGGCCCAGTACTTC